Described below is a single T cell receptor (beta chain) sequence and its context. Its antigen is still unknown. Per germline, CDR1 SGHAT and CDR2 FQNNGV. V lost 1 base to trimming and J lost 8 bases, with 17 bases between them. This CDR3 is 16 amino acids long. This record belongs to a study of cytotoxic CD8 clonotypes in ibrutinib-treated CLL. Study-wide points: Higher clonality was seen at ibrutinib response and a return toward baseline at progression.

TCRdb's copy holds only in-frame clones and misses some; the assay was immunoSEQ multiplex PCR. Seen here are about 84,000 clones, 70% to 90% observed once, and the top ten hold around 5%. The clonotype was recovered from a human donor with chronic lymphocytic leukemia. The chain has TRBV11-2 and TRBJ1-4; TRBD1 might be the D (5 bases). The sample consisted of PBMCs, taken before ibrutinib treatment. Written as DNA, the CDR3 is TGTGCCAGCAGCTTAGGTGTCGGGACCGGGAAGGAAAAACTGTTTTTT. Translating it yields CASSLGVGTGKEKLFF.